The TCR beta chain described here comes from a study of cytomegalovirus exposure and HLA in healthy donors. Findings of the study overall: Under in vitro conditions, a few CMV-associated chains were confirmed as specific for CMV antigens. A later analysis found first-cohort TCR clusters tended to co-occur in the 90 to 150 validation repertoires. The study designated over 150 TCR beta chains cytomegalovirus-associated.

The sample holds one count of this clone. Its antigen is not identified. Only in-frame clones appear in the TCRdb table, and some are missing; sequencing was by immunoSEQ multiplex PCR. The table lists approximately 54,000 clones, more than 70% of them singletons, with roughly 8% in the top ten. This TCR was sampled from a woman between 18 and 29 years old in good health and CMV-seropositive. The sample consisted of PBMCs.

DNA for the CDR3: TGTGCCAGCAGCCATCGGACAGGAGGAGATACGCAGTATTTT. Amino acid sequence: CASSHRTGGDTQYF. The chain couples TRBV7-3 to TRBJ2-3; 7 bases align to TRBD1. J gave up 5 bases and V 5 bases, and 7 bases lay outside the gene matches. This CDR3 is built from 14 residues. Germline assignment: CDR1 SGHTA and CDR2 FQGTGA. The variable domain in full, with the rest retrieved from reference TRBV7-3 and TRBJ2-3, is GAGVSQTPSNKVTEKGKYVELRCDPISGHTALYWYRQSLGQGPEFLIYFQGTGAADDSGLPNDRFFAVRPEGSVSTLKIQRTERGDSAVYLCASSHRTGGDTQYFGPGTRLTVL.